This is a list of T cell receptor beta chains from one sample in a study of regulatory T cells in long-lasting Graves disease. A single record per CDR3 protein comes from TCRdb applying MiXCR to the multiplex PCR reads. The sample lists around 480,000 distinct CDR3 sequences, around 15% occurring once. The same sample was also used in a study of T cells in Graves' hyperthyroidism and ophthalmopathy.

The sample here was peripheral blood mononuclear cells (PBMCs), taken at new diagnosis, from a patient treated with antithyroid drugs. The receptors were gathered from a woman aged 40-65 years with Graves disease. Each CDR3 is given with its conserved first and last residue. A D gene is named only where the DNA matches it firmly. Size tells how often a clone was seen (once, few, many) or the class of an expanded clone, and some rows leave it out.

V gene	D gene	J gene	clone size	CDR3 DNA	CDR3 protein
TRBV5-1	NA	TRBJ1-1	NA	TGCGCCAGCAGCCGCCCCGAGAGGAGCACTGAAGCTTTCTTT	CASSRPERSTEAFF
TRBV11-2	NA	TRBJ1-4	NA	TGTGCCAGCAGCTTCCATCCTGGGAGGAGCTTCGATGAAAAACTGTTTTTT	CASSFHPGRSFDEKLFF
TRBV27	NA	TRBJ2-7	many	TGTGCCAGCAGTTCAGGCGCAGGGTCCTACGAGCAGTACTTC	CASSSGAGSYEQYF
TRBV12-3/TRBV12-4	NA	TRBJ2-5	few	TGTGCCAGCAGTTTTTCGGGAGCCCAGTACTTC	CASSFSGAQYF
TRBV6-1	TRBD1	TRBJ1-2	few	TGTGCCAGCAGCTCTTACAGGGGCTATGGCTACACCTTC	CASSSYRGYGYTF
TRBV2	NA	TRBJ1-5	many	TGTGCCAGCAGTGAGGCAGGGAACAATCAGCCCCAGCATTTT	CASSEAGNNQPQHF
TRBV7-2	NA	TRBJ2-2	NA	TGTGCCAGCAGCTTAGTACAGGGGAACACCGGGGAGCTGTTTTTT	CASSLVQGNTGELFF
TRBV2	NA	TRBJ1-1	many	TGTGCCAGCAGTGTTGGGGGTGTGAACACTGAAGCTTTCTTT	CASSVGGVNTEAFF
TRBV5-8	NA	TRBJ1-5	many	TGTGCCAGCAGCTCTTTGGACGGCAATCAGCCCCAGCATTTT	CASSSLDGNQPQHF
TRBV4-1	TRBD2	TRBJ2-5	NA	TGCGCCAGCAGCCCCGGACTAGCGGCCAACCTCCAAGAGACCCGGTACTTC	CASSPGLAANLQETRYF
TRBV6-9	TRBD1	TRBJ2-7	NA	TGTGCCAGCAGTTACTCACAGGGGACACGCGGCTATGAGCAGTACTTC	CASSYSQGTRGYEQYF
TRBV7-2	NA	TRBJ2-2	few	TGTGCCAGCAGCTCCCGGAACAATCCAGGGTCCGGGGAGCTGTTTTTT	CASSSRNNPGSGELFF
TRBV5-6	TRBD1	TRBJ2-7	once	TGTGCCAGCAGCCCCGGCGACAGGGTCCAGTACTTC	CASSPGDRVQYF
TRBV6-1	NA	TRBJ1-2	NA	TGTGCCAGCAGTGAAAAAAGGGAGTCCTATGGCTACACCTTC	CASSEKRESYGYTF
TRBV20-1	NA	TRBJ1-4	few	TGCAGTGCTCTCCCCCATGGCCGGGGCCCTAATGAAAAACTGTTTTTT	CSALPHGRGPNEKLFF
TRBV20-1	NA	TRBJ1-6	NA	TGCAGTGCTAGAGATTCCCCCGACAGCCTCTCCTATCATTCACCCCTCCACTTT	CSARDSPDSLSYHSPLHF
TRBV5-1	NA	TRBJ2-7	few	TGCGCCAGCAGCTTGGAGGGGGGGACTGTGGACGAGCAGTACTTC	CASSLEGGTVDEQYF
TRBV11-2	NA	TRBJ1-1	many	TGTGCCAACGGAGGGAACACTGAAGCTTTCTTT	CANGGNTEAFF
TRBV13	NA	TRBJ2-7	many	TGTGCCAGCAGCTTAGGCCGGGGGCGCGCCTACGAGCAGTACTTC	CASSLGRGRAYEQYF
TRBV7-9	TRBD1	TRBJ1-2	NA	TGTGCCAGCAGCGGCATACAGGGGTCCTATGGCTACACCTTC	CASSGIQGSYGYTF
TRBV2	NA	TRBJ1-5	many	TGTGCCAGCAGTGGGGCAGCTCATTATAGCAATCAGCCCCAGCATTTT	CASSGAAHYSNQPQHF
TRBV2	NA	TRBJ1-3	many	TGTGCCAGCAGAGCCCGAACGGGGTACTCTGGAAACACCATATATTTT	CASRARTGYSGNTIYF
TRBV2	NA	TRBJ1-6	few	TGTGCCAGCAGGAGAGACAGGAGCTCCTATAATTCACCCCTCCACTTT	CASRRDRSSYNSPLHF
TRBV19	TRBD1	TRBJ1-1	few	TGTGCCAGTAGTATACCTTCGGAGGGGGCGCGTACTGAAGCTTTCTTT	CASSIPSEGARTEAFF
TRBV12-3/TRBV12-4	TRBD1	TRBJ1-6	NA	TGTGCCAGCAGAGGGGGCAGGGAGTCACCCCTCCACTTT	CASRGGRESPLHF
TRBV28	NA	TRBJ1-1	many	TGTGCCAGCAGTTCCCTCCCGGGAGGTGGGAACACTGAAGCTTTCTTT	CASSSLPGGGNTEAFF